This TCR beta chain was profiled in a study of T-cell reconstitution after alpha-beta-depleted transplantation in children. Preparing the TCRbeta library involved the use of unique molecular identifiers. Each CDR3 protein is one row after TCRdb ran MiXCR on the PCR reads. The profile shows about 600,000 distinct CDR3 sequences, more than 20% of them singletons. The ends lost 0 bases at V and 0 bases at J; junction bases unmatched: 6. Germline V gene lookup returns CDR1 SGHRS and CDR2 YFSETQ. This CDR3 comprises 18 residues. The genes are TRBV5-1 and TRBJ2-6, with TRBD1 matching over 7 bases. This specimen consisted of PBMCs, mostly from graft donor cells, obtained 360 days after TCRalphabeta/CD19-depleted stem cell transplant. The TCR was taken from a boy younger than two who had a stem cell transplant for acute myeloid leukemia, so the T cells may come from the graft donor. DNA of the CDR3: TGCGCCAGCAGCTTGGCAGGTCAGGGGGTCTCTGGGGCCAACGTCCTGACTTTC. It translates to CASSLAGQGVSGANVLTF.